Presented here are 15 T cell receptor beta chains from one specimen sequenced in a study of cytomegalovirus exposure and HLA in healthy donors. Use of 60 Vbeta and 13 Jbeta primers characterized the PCR. Profiled with immunoSEQ multiplex PCR; TCRdb holds only in-frame clones, not every one. This table holds 200,000 or so clones, 82% found once. Sequencing was done on a sample of PBMCs. The receptors derive from a boy younger than 10 in good health and CMV-seronegative.

The chain has TRBV19 and TRBJ1-2, with 7 positions matching TRBD1. Trimming took 7 bases from V and 4 from J; bases not matched to a gene: 3. The CDR3 has 12 residues. CDR1 LNHDA and CDR2 SQIVND come from the germline V gene (reference sequence). This chain's CDR3 is CASMGTAYGYTF. As DNA, the CDR3 is TGTGCCAGTATGGGGACAGCCTATGGCTACACCTTC.

This sequence joins TRBV27 and TRBJ1-1, with no clear D. Per germline, CDR1 MNHEY and CDR2 SMNVEV (reference sequence). The CDR3 has 15 amino acids. V lost 4 bases, J lost 4 bases, and 16 bases lay in between. The CDR3 DNA sequence: TGTGCCAGCAGTTCCGCCTCCACTTCGTTCACTGAAGCTTTCTTT. Encoded protein: CASSSASTSFTEAFF.

The chain couples TRBV27 to TRBJ1-6; D perhaps matches TRBD1 (5 bases). Germline V gene lookup returns CDR1 MNHEY and CDR2 SMNVEV (reference sequence). Trimming shortened V by 1 base and J by 7 bases, and 17 bases separated the two germline ends. The CDR3 runs 17 residues. Here the CDR3 reads CASSLLPQGDSNSPLHF. DNA for the CDR3: TGTGCCAGCAGTTTATTGCCTCAGGGCGACTCAAATTCACCCCTCCACTTT.

V and J are TRBV27 and TRBJ1-2, with TRBD1 identical over 9 bases. The V and J ends lost 5 bases and 2 bases, in that order; junction bases with no gene match: 9. The CDR3 runs to 16 residues. Germline CDR1 MNHEY, CDR2 SMNVEV (reference sequence). The DNA for the CDR3 is TGTGCCAGCAGTGTCTCCACCGGGACAGGGAACTATGGCTACACCTTC. This translates into CASSVSTGTGNYGYTF.

This chain's CDR3 is CASPSQAFF. The CDR3 nucleotides read TGTGCCAGCCCTTCCCAAGCTTTCTTT. The chain links TRBV6-5 to TRBJ1-1; D ambiguous. V was shortened by 8 bases and J by 9 bases, with 7 bases between the two germline ends. Germline CDR1 is MNHEY and CDR2 is SVGAGI. CDR3 length: 9 amino acids.

V is TRBV2 and J is TRBJ2-3; D remains unclear. Trimming pared 4 bases from V and 0 bases from J, leaving 14 bases between. CDR3 length: 16 residues. Germline V gives CDR1 SNHLY, CDR2 FYNNEI. In DNA, the CDR3 is TGTGCCAGCAGTGCCCCGCTAGAGGTCAGCACAGATACGCAGTATTTT. As protein: CASSAPLEVSTDTQYF.

In its sample, this clone was seen a few times. The rearrangement joins TRBV9 to TRBJ2-3, with 8 bases lining up with TRBD2. The ends lost 7 bases at V and 2 bases at J; junction bases unmatched: 6. Germline V gene lookup returns CDR1 SGDLS and CDR2 YYNGEE. This CDR3 is built from 14 residues. The CDR3 protein is CASCSGEVTDTQYF. The CDR3 DNA is TGTGCCAGCTGTAGCGGGGAGGTCACAGATACGCAGTATTTT.

This clone was seen more than once but under ten times. V gene TRBV6-5 combines with J gene TRBJ1-6, with 7 bases that match TRBD1. The CDR3 contains 15 residues. J lost 10 bases, V lost 0 bases, and 6 bases had no gene match. Germline V CDR1 and CDR2: MNHEY, SVGAGI. The CDR3 loop is CASSYSDRLISPLHF. The CDR3 DNA sequence: TGTGCCAGCAGTTACTCGGACAGGCTAATCTCACCCCTCCACTTT.

The gene calls are TRBV19 and TRBJ2-5; 9 nucleotides line up with TRBD1. This CDR3 spans 15 amino acids. V trimming: 4 bases; J trimming: 4 bases; junction bases outside the gene matches: 7. Germline V lookup: CDR1 LNHDA, CDR2 SQIVND (reference sequence). The CDR3, as DNA: TGTGCCAGTAGTACATCACAGGGGGCGCGAGAGACCCAGTACTTC. It codes for CASSTSQGARETQYF.

The chain is built from TRBV19 and TRBJ1-5, with D possibly matching TRBD1 (6 bases). Per germline, CDR1 LNHDA and CDR2 SQIVND (reference sequence). The CDR3 runs to 15 residues. Trimming left V 2 bases short and J 3 bases short, with 11 bases between. CDR3 in amino acids: CASSIIGQNNQPQHF. The CDR3 bases are TGTGCCAGTAGTATAATCGGACAGAACAATCAGCCCCAGCATTTT.

This clone was counted a single time. J is TRBJ2-7 and V is TRBV9; TRBD1 might be the D (5 bases). This CDR3 is built from 14 residues. Deletions cut 0 bases from V and 6 bases from J, with 13 bases between. CDR1 is SGDLS and CDR2 is YYNGEE in the germline V gene. CDR3 amino acids: CASSVETAPTEQYF. The CDR3 DNA sequence: TGTGCCAGCAGCGTAGAGACAGCCCCTACCGAGCAGTACTTC.

The rearrangement links TRBV4-1 to TRBJ2-5; weak D call: TRBD2 (6 bases). Trimming removed 4 bases from V and 2 bases from J, with 11 bases in between. CDR3 length: 14 amino acids. From germline, CDR1 is MGHRA and CDR2 YSYEKL. CDR3 loop: CASSLIAVQETQYF. The CDR3 DNA sequence: TGCGCCAGCAGCCTTATAGCGGTACAAGAGACCCAGTACTTC.

With regard to this clone: At one end, the junction sequence differs from germline, possibly due to a read error. The same CDR3 also results from other DNA sequences found in this sample. The rearrangement uses TRBV6-5 and TRBJ1-6, with a weak D call TRBD1 (5 bases). Germline V lookup: CDR1 MNHEY, CDR2 SVGAGI. CDR3 length: 16 residues. In DNA form, the CDR3 reads TGTGCCAGCAGTTACCTAGACAGTACCTATAATTCGCCCCTCCACTTT. It yields the protein CASSYLDSTYNSPLHF.

The CDR3 reads CASSVAGVTDTQYF. CDR3 nucleotides: TGTGCCAGCAGCGTAGCGGGGGTGACAGATACGCAGTATTTT. V and J are TRBV9 and TRBJ2-3, with D tentatively TRBD2 (6 bases). This CDR3 region has 14 residues. Germline values: CDR1 SGDLS, CDR2 YYNGEE. Trimming removed 0 bases from V and 3 bases from J, with 8 bases in between. The variable domain in full, completed from reference TRBV9 and TRBJ2-3, reads DSGVTQTPKHLITATGQRVTLRCSPRSGDLSVYWYQQSLDQGLQFLIQYYNGEERAKGNILERFSAQQFPDLHSELNLSSLELGDSALYFCASSVAGVTDTQYFGPGTRLTVL.

This chain connects TRBV21-1 to TRBJ1-5; the table gives TRBD1 as D, unverified against the DNA. TRBV21-1 is listed as a pseudogene. The length of the CDR3 is 17 residues. The CDR3 spells CASSKKRSDRANQPQHF. The CDR3 DNA reads as TGTGCCAGCAGCAAAAAGAGGTCGGACAGGGCGAATCAGCCCCAGCATTTT.